Following are 31 T cell receptor beta chains from one sample sequenced in a study of cytomegalovirus exposure and HLA in healthy donors. The primer mix had 60 Vbeta and 13 Jbeta primers. The method was immunoSEQ multiplex PCR; TCRdb's version includes in-frame clones alone and lacks a portion of them. The table has approximately 160,000 clones, roughly 70% seen once. The sequenced sample consisted of PBMCs. The receptors shown here come from a woman in her 40s in good health and CMV-seropositive.

The J gene is TRBJ2-5, the V gene TRBV2; D call uncertain. V gave up 2 bases and J gave up 4 bases, with 5 bases separating them. The germline gives CDR1 SNHLY, CDR2 FYNNEI. The CDR3 loop spans 12 amino acids. In DNA, the CDR3 is TGTGCCAGCAGTGAACGAGCAGAGACCCAGTACTTC. This translates into CASSERAETQYF.

This clone was picked up one time. The rearrangement uses TRBV12-5 and TRBJ2-2, with 10 bases matching TRBD2. Trimming cost V 2 bases and J 6 bases; bases outside gene matches: 3. Germline CDR1 is LGHNT and CDR2 is FRNRAP. The CDR3 is 15 residues long. CDR3 sequence reads: CASGLLAGVPGELFF. The CDR3 nucleotides read TGTGCTAGTGGTTTGCTAGCGGGAGTCCCCGGGGAGCTGTTTTTT.

This chain connects TRBV6-1 to TRBJ1-4, with TRBD1 identical over 8 bases. After removal of 8 bases from V and 3 bases from J, the junction contained 8 bases not matched to a gene. Germline CDR1 MNHNS, CDR2 SASEGT. This CDR3 region has 15 residues. As DNA, the CDR3 is TGTGCCAGCTTACCCGGCAGGGGGCCTAATGAAAAACTGTTTTTT. This sequence encodes CASLPGRGPNEKLFF.

The V call is TRBV7-9, the J call TRBJ2-1, with 9 nucleotides matching TRBD2. V gave up 4 bases and J gave up 4 bases; unmatched junction bases: 11. The CDR3 extends over 17 amino acids. CDR1 SEHNR and CDR2 FQNEAQ come from the germline V gene (reference sequence). The CDR3 nucleotides read TGTGCCAGCAGCTCCCTGGGGCGGGAGGGATATTACAATGAGCAGTTCTTC. Translating it yields CASSSLGREGYYNEQFF.

This clone was picked up one time. The chain carries TRBV7-9 and TRBJ1-1; 10 bases align to TRBD1. This CDR3 has 15 amino acids. Germline CDR1 is SEHNR and CDR2 is FQNEAQ (reference sequence). Germline trimming cut 4 bases from V and 5 bases from J; bases unmatched to any gene: 7. CDR3 sequence reads: CASSYTRTGGTEAFF. The DNA of the CDR3 is TGTGCCAGCAGCTATACGCGGACAGGGGGGACTGAAGCTTTCTTT.

V gene TRBV11-1 combines with J gene TRBJ1-3; D is ambiguous. Germline loops: CDR1 SGHAT, CDR2 FQDESV (reference sequence). V lost 6 bases and J 2 bases, leaving 8 bases between the germline ends. This CDR3 is 13 amino acids long. The CDR3 coding sequence is TGTGCCAGCAGTCGCGGGCCTGGAAACACCATATATTTT. It codes for CASSRGPGNTIYF.

There are a few counts of this clone. The CDR3 DNA is TGTGCCAGCAGCATCGACAGGGACAATGAGCAGTTCTTC. Encoded protein: CASSIDRDNEQFF. V gene TRBV7-2 combines with J gene TRBJ2-1; 7 nucleotides line up with TRBD1. Per germline, CDR1 SGHTA and CDR2 FQGNSA. The CDR3 totals 13 residues. V shed 5 bases, J shed 5 bases, and the junction held 3 bases outside the gene matches.

This chain uses TRBV29-1 with TRBJ2-1, with D tentatively TRBD2 (5 bases). Germline-derived CDR1 and CDR2 are SQVTM and ANQGSEA. Trimming left V 7 bases short and J 5 bases short, with 12 bases between. The CDR3 has 12 amino acids. CDR3 nucleotides: TGCAGCGCAGCGGACGGGGACAATGAGCAGTTCTTC. It yields the protein CSAADGDNEQFF.

The chain uses TRBV4-2 and TRBJ1-5, with D unresolved. Trimming left V 1 base short and J 1 base short, with 8 bases between. Looked up from germline, CDR1 is LGHNA and CDR2 is YNFKEQ. This CDR3 has 15 amino acids. This CDR3 reads CASSQGGYSNQPQHF. For the CDR3, the DNA is TGTGCCAGCAGCCAAGGCGGGTACAGCAATCAGCCCCAGCATTTT.

The chain recombines TRBV28 with TRBJ2-2, with a possible D match to TRBD2 (6 bases). V was cut by 5 bases and J by 8 bases, with 21 bases left in between. Germline lookup yields CDR1 MDHEN and CDR2 SYDVKM. The CDR3 is 16 amino acids. CDR3 region: CASSPPPVLARGELFF. The DNA of the CDR3 is TGTGCCAGCAGTCCCCCACCGGTACTAGCTAGAGGGGAGCTGTTTTTT.

V usage is TRBV15 and J usage is TRBJ1-5; 9 nucleotides match TRBD1. Germline V gene lookup returns CDR1 LNHNV and CDR2 YYDKDF (reference sequence). Losses at the gene ends were 8 bases for V and 6 bases for J; bases not matched to a gene: 8. This CDR3 is built from 14 residues. The CDR3 reads CATVPDRGGQPQHF. As DNA, the CDR3 is TGTGCCACCGTCCCGGACAGGGGTGGTCAGCCCCAGCATTTT.

This clone was recorded a few times. The chain has TRBV14 and TRBJ1-2; D perhaps matches TRBD1 (5 bases). Deletions cut 6 bases from V and 4 bases from J, with 15 bases between. There are 14 residues in the CDR3. Germline V gives CDR1 SGHDN, CDR2 FVKESK. The CDR3 protein is CASSPTQGSYGYTF. The CDR3 coding sequence is TGTGCCAGCAGTCCAACGCAGGGAAGCTATGGCTACACCTTC.

The CDR3 DNA is TGTGCCAGCAGAACGACAGGGTCCCACGAGCAGTACTTC. Translation: CASRTTGSHEQYF. The chain joins TRBV27 to TRBJ2-7, with 7 bases fitting TRBD1. Germline V CDR1 and CDR2: MNHEY, SMNVEV (reference sequence). V shed 6 bases, J shed 5 bases, and the junction held 7 bases outside the gene matches. The CDR3 length is 13 residues.

This clone was counted between two and nine times. The V call is TRBV5-1, the J call TRBJ2-7; possible D gene TRBD2, 5 bases. V was trimmed by 0 bases and J by 0 bases, leaving 10 bases between them. This CDR3 spans 15 amino acids. CDR1 is SGHRS and CDR2 is YFSETQ in the germline V gene. The CDR3 loop reads CASSLASRSSYEQYF. In DNA form, the CDR3 reads TGCGCCAGCAGCTTGGCTAGCCGGAGCTCCTACGAGCAGTACTTC. The full variable domain, its missing parts supplied by reference TRBV5-1 and TRBJ2-7, is KAGVTQTPRYLIKTRGQQVTLSCSPISGHRSVSWYQQTPGQGLQFLFEYFSETQRNKGNFPGRFSGRQFSNSRSEMNVSTLELGDSALYLCASSLASRSSYEQYFGPGTRLTVT.

This chain connects TRBV7-2 to TRBJ2-1; 9 positions agree with TRBD2. This CDR3 has 15 residues. Germline CDR1 and CDR2: SGHTA and FQGNSA. V shed 5 bases and J 0 bases; nucleotides not matched to a gene: 2. CDR3 in amino acids: CASSGSGSSYNEQFF. The CDR3 coding sequence is TGTGCCAGCAGCGGTAGCGGGAGCTCCTACAATGAGCAGTTCTTC.

The genes are TRBV4-2 and TRBJ1-4; no definite D call. Germline loops: CDR1 LGHNA, CDR2 YNFKEQ. The CDR3 consists of 15 residues. Trimming took 4 bases from V and 4 from J, leaving 13 bases between them. CDR3 loop: CASSPPLGGNEKLFF. The CDR3 DNA reads as TGTGCCAGCAGCCCCCCCCTCGGAGGTAATGAAAAACTGTTTTTT.

This clone was counted once. The J gene is TRBJ2-7, the V gene TRBV20-1; unclear D gene. V dropped 3 bases and J dropped 2 bases, with 5 bases sitting between them. This CDR3 contains 11 residues. Germline V lookup: CDR1 DFQATT, CDR2 SNEGSKA (reference sequence). CDR3 in DNA: TGCAGTGCTAGTAGCCCCTACGAGCAGTACTTC. Encoded protein: CSASSPYEQYF.

The V gene is TRBV9, the J gene TRBJ2-5; TRBD1 matches 8 bases. Per germline, CDR1 SGDLS and CDR2 YYNGEE. The CDR3 totals 16 residues. J lost 4 bases, V lost 4 bases, and 12 bases had no gene match. CDR3 in amino acids: CASSTIGQGAGETQYF. The CDR3 DNA sequence: TGTGCCAGCAGCACCATCGGGCAGGGGGCAGGAGAGACCCAGTACTTC.

The chain is built from TRBV19 and TRBJ2-2; 8 bases fit TRBD1. V dropped 7 bases and J dropped 1; count of bases not matched to a gene: 8. The CDR3 length is 16 residues. Looked up from germline, CDR1 is LNHDA and CDR2 is SQIVND (reference sequence). CDR3 bases: TGTGCCAGTACCCGACAGGGGCCGCTGAACACCGGGGAGCTGTTTTTT. Its protein is CASTRQGPLNTGELFF.

This chain links TRBV28 with TRBJ2-1; 9 bases map to TRBD1. Germline CDR1 and CDR2: MDHEN and SYDVKM. CDR3 length equals 10 residues. V dropped 8 bases and J dropped 15; count of bases not matched to a gene: 5. This CDR3 is CASGTGSPFF. DNA for the CDR3: TGTGCCAGCGGGACAGGGAGTCCGTTCTTC.

This clone was observed a few times. The junction departs from the called germline gene at one end, perhaps through a read error. CDR3 in amino acids: CSSSRESFEAFF. The DNA for the CDR3 is TGTTCCAGCAGCCGGGAGTCATTTGAAGCTTTCTTT. The V and J genes are TRBV7-9 and TRBJ1-1; no clear D gene. The CDR3 length is 12 residues. The germline V gene has CDR1 SEHNR and CDR2 FQNEAQ (reference sequence). Full variable domain (missing parts from reference TRBV7-9 and TRBJ1-1): DTGVSQNPRHKITKRGQNVTFRCDPISEHNRLYWYRQTLGQGPEFLTYFQNEAQLEKSRLLSDRFSAERPKGSFSTLEIQRTEQGDSAMYLCSSSRESFEAFFGQGTRLTVV.

This chain joins TRBV28 and TRBJ2-7, with 8 bases matching TRBD2. Germline values: CDR1 MDHEN, CDR2 SYDVKM. Trimming removed 6 bases from V and 3 bases from J; junction bases left unmatched: 4. This CDR3 has 13 residues. This CDR3 is CASRQTSDYEQYF. In nucleotides, the CDR3 is TGTGCCAGCAGACAGACTAGCGACTACGAGCAGTACTTC. Filled out from reference TRBV28 and TRBJ2-7, the complete variable domain reads DVKVTQSSRYLVKRTGEKVFLECVQDMDHENMFWYRQDPGLGLRLIYFSYDVKMKEKGDIPEGYSVSREKKERFSLILESASTNQTSMYLCASRQTSDYEQYFGPGTRLTVT.

The chain uses TRBV18 and TRBJ1-4; no clear D gene. V was pared by 0 bases and J by 3 bases, with 8 bases between. The length of the CDR3 is 15 residues. Per germline, CDR1 KGHSH and CDR2 LQKENI. CDR3 nucleotide sequence: TGTGCCAGCTCACCACCCGGGGTTGCTAATGAAAAACTGTTTTTT. Translation gives CASSPPGVANEKLFF.

This chain uses TRBV6-6 with TRBJ1-1; no clear D gene. Deletions cut 7 bases from V and 6 bases from J, with 15 bases between. The CDR3 loop spans 13 amino acids. Per germline, CDR1 MNHNY and CDR2 SVGAGI (reference sequence). In DNA, the CDR3 is TGTGCCAGCACGCTGGCGGGCGGGGCTGAAGCTTTCTTT. Translated, it gives CASTLAGGAEAFF.

The chain recombines TRBV5-1 with TRBJ2-1, with 7 bases aligning to TRBD2. This CDR3 spans 15 amino acids. V shed 7 bases and J 0 bases; nucleotides not matched to a gene: 7. Germline V CDR1 and CDR2: SGHRS, YFSETQ. The CDR3 protein is CASCPAGDSYNEQFF. The CDR3 DNA reads TGCGCCAGCTGCCCGGCGGGAGACTCCTACAATGAGCAGTTCTTC.

The chain carries TRBV25-1 and TRBJ1-1; 8 positions agree with TRBD1. Trimming removed 4 bases from V and 4 bases from J; junction bases left unmatched: 2. This CDR3 spans 13 amino acids. Germline V gives CDR1 MGHDK, CDR2 SYGVNS. CDR3 in amino acids: CASSGTGFTEAFF. Written as DNA, the CDR3 is TGTGCCAGCAGTGGGACAGGGTTCACTGAAGCTTTCTTT.

J is TRBJ2-2 and V is TRBV5-1; D is uncertain. The CDR3 consists of 15 residues. From germline, CDR1 is SGHRS and CDR2 YFSETQ. Trimming removed 2 bases from V and 0 bases from J, with 8 bases in between. Here the CDR3 DNA reads TGCGCCAGCAGCTTTGCGAGGACGAACACCGGGGAGCTGTTTTTT. Residues: CASSFARTNTGELFF.

This clone appeared a few times. This chain uses TRBV2 with TRBJ2-5, with 8 bases that match TRBD2. The V segment lost 5 bases and the J segment 5 bases; nucleotides outside the gene matches: 4. This CDR3 contains 13 residues. CDR1 is SNHLY and CDR2 is FYNNEI in the germline V gene. CDR3 sequence reads: CASSQSGGETQYF. CDR3 sequence (DNA): TGTGCCAGCAGTCAGAGCGGGGGCGAGACCCAGTACTTC. Full variable domain (remainder filled in from reference TRBV2 and TRBJ2-5): EPEVTQTPSHQVTQMGQEVILRCVPISNHLYFYWYRQILGQKVEFLVSFYNNEISEKSEIFDDQFSVERPDGSNFTLKIRSTKLEDSAMYFCASSQSGGETQYFGPGTRLLVL.

Remarks on this clone: A read error may produce the germline difference seen at one junction end. The chain is built from TRBV9 and TRBJ1-1, with a weak D call TRBD1 (5 bases). Germline CDR1 SGDLS, CDR2 YYNGEE. The CDR3 is made up of 15 amino acids. CDR3 in amino acids: CARSPTRAGESEAFF. CDR3 nucleotide sequence: TGTGCCCGCAGCCCAACGAGGGCGGGGGAGTCTGAAGCTTTCTTT.

Comment on this clone: This same CDR3 is encoded by further DNA sequences in the sample. The rearrangement uses TRBV7-9 and TRBJ2-7; a possible D gene is TRBD1 (5 bases). The CDR3 extends over 13 amino acids. Trimming shortened V by 1 base and J by 3 bases, and 7 bases separated the two germline ends. Germline CDR1 is SEHNR and CDR2 is FQNEAQ (reference sequence). For the CDR3, the DNA is TGTGCCAGCAGCTTAGGGACATTCTACGAGCAGTACTTC. It yields the protein CASSLGTFYEQYF.

This chain connects TRBV7-2 to TRBJ1-2, with no clear D. CDR1 and CDR2 (germline): SGHTA, FQGNSA. Trimming stripped 1 base from V and 4 bases from J, with 16 bases between. The CDR3 consists of 16 residues. CDR3 residues: CASSLVTWSSGYGYTF. As DNA, the CDR3 is TGTGCCAGCAGCTTAGTAACGTGGTCCTCGGGCTATGGCTACACCTTC. Combining the CDR3 with reference TRBV7-2 and TRBJ1-2 gives the whole variable domain GAGVSQSPSNKVTEKGKDVELRCDPISGHTALYWYRQSLGQGLEFLIYFQGNSAPDKSGLPSDRFSAERTGGSVSTLTIQRTQQEDSAVYLCASSLVTWSSGYGYTFGSGTRLTVV.